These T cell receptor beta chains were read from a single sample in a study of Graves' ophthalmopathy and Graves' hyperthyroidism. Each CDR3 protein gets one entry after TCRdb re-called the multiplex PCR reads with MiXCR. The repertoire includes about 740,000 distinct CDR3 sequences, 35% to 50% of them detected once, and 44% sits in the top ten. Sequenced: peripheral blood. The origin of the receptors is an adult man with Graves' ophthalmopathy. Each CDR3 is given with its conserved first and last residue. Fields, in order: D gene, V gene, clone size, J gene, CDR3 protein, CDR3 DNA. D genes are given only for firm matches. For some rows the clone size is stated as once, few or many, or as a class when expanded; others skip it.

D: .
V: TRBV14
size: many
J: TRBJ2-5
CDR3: CASSQGGGTQYF
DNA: TGTGCCAGCAGCCAAGGAGGGGGGACCCAGTACTTC

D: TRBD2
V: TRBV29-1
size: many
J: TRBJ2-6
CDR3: CSATRGSSGANVLTF
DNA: TGCAGCGCAACGCGGGGGTCCTCTGGGGCCAACGTCCTGACTTTC

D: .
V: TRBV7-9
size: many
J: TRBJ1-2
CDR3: CASSLSRGGPYGYTF
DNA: TGTGCCAGCAGCTTATCGAGGGGGGGGCCATATGGCTACACCTTC

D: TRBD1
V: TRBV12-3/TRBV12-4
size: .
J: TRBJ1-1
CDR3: CASSSWDRGPAFF
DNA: TGTGCCAGCAGTTCGTGGGACAGGGGTCCGGCTTTCTTT

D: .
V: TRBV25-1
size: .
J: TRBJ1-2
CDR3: CASSVEVDGNYGYTF
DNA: TGTGCCAGCAGCGTAGAAGTAGACGGAAACTATGGCTACACCTTC

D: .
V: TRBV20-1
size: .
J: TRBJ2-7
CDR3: CSASPGSAYEQYF
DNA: TGCAGTGCTAGCCCAGGGTCGGCCTACGAGCAGTACTTC

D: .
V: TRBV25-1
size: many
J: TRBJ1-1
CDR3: CASSGASQNTEAFF
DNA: TGTGCCAGCAGTGGGGCCAGCCAGAACACTGAAGCTTTCTTT

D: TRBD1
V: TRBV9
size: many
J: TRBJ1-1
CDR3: CASRRGLMNTEAFF
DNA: TGTGCCAGCAGAAGGGGGCTCATGAACACTGAAGCTTTCTTT

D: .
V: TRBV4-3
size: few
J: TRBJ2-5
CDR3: CASSQDRVETQYF
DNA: TGCGCCAGCAGCCAAGATCGGGTAGAGACCCAGTACTTC

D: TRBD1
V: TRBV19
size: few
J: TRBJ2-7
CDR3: CASSATGTGPYEQYF
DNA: TGTGCCAGTAGTGCCACCGGGACAGGGCCCTACGAGCAGTACTTC

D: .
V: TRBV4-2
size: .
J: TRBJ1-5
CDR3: CASSQDFAGGQPQHF
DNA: TGTGCCAGCAGCCAAGATTTCGCTGGGGGTCAGCCCCAGCATTTT

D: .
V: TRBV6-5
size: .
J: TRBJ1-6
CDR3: CASSYSLGRNPENSPLHF
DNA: TGTGCCAGCAGTTACTCGTTGGGAAGAAACCCTGAAAATTCACCCCTCCACTTT

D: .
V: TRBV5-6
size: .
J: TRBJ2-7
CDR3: CASSPLGREGEQYF
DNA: TGTGCCAGCAGCCCGTTAGGACGGGAAGGGGAGCAGTACTTC

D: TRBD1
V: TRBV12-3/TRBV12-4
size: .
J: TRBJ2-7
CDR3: CASSSRDRGEQHF
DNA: TGTGCCAGCAGTTCTCGGGACAGGGGCGAGCAGCACTTC

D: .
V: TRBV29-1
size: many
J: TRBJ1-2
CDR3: CSVGIHNDYRFF
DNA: TGCAGCGTTGGTATCCATAACGACTATAGATTCTTC

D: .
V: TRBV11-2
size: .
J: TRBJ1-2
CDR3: CASSSTRTAWGYTF
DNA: TGTGCCAGCAGTTCAACCCGGACAGCCTGGGGCTACACCTTC

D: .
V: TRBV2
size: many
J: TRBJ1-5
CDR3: CASSDPVRNQPQHF
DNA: TGTGCCAGCAGTGATCCGGTTAGGAATCAGCCCCAGCATTTT

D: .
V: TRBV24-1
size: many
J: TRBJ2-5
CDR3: CATSDLQPSATPLYF
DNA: TGTGCCACCAGTGATTTGCAACCTTCCGCGACTCCCCTTTACTTC

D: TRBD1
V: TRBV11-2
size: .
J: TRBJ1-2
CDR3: CASSPQGTVSNYGYTF
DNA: TGTGCCAGCAGCCCACAAGGGACAGTTAGTAACTATGGCTACACCTTC

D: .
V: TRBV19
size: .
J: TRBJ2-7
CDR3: CASSRSDYSYEQYF
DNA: TGTGCCAGTAGTAGATCAGATTACTCCTACGAGCAGTACTTC

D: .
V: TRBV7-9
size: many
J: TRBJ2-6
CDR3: CASSFTGAGANVLTF
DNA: TGTGCCAGCAGCTTCACGGGAGCTGGGGCCAACGTCCTGACTTTC

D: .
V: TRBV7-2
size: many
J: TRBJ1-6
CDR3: CASSKRQARDSPLHF
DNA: TGTGCCAGCAGTAAAAGACAGGCACGAGATTCACCCCTCCACTTT

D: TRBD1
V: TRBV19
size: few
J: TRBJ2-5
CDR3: CASSSGTGSGETQYF
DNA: TGTGCCAGTAGTTCCGGGACAGGGAGTGGAGAGACCCAGTACTTC

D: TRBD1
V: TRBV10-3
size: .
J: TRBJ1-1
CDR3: CASSPVTGTTTEAFF
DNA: TGTGCCAGCTCACCGGTGACAGGGACAACCACTGAAGCTTTCTTT

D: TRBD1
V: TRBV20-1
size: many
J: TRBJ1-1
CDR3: CSARAGTGNTEAFF
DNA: TGCAGTGCTAGAGCCGGGACAGGGAACACTGAAGCTTTCTTT

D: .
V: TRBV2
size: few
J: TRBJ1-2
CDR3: CASSYETGWGYTF
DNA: TGTGCCAGCAGTTATGAAACAGGATGGGGCTACACCTTC

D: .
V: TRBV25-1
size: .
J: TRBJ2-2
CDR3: CAWRVLTGELFF
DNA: TGTGCCTGGAGAGTACTAACCGGGGAGCTGTTTTTT

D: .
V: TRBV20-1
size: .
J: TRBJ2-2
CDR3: CSALPGNTGELFF
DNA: TGCAGTGCTCTCCCTGGCAACACCGGGGAGCTGTTTTTT

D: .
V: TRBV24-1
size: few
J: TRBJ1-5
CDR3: CARDVTGGNQPQHF
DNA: TGTGCTAGAGATGTGACAGGCGGTAATCAGCCCCAGCATTTT

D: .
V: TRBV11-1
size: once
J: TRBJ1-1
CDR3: CASSLGAYGPSSEAFF
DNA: TGTGCCAGCAGCTTAGGGGCATACGGACCCTCCAGTGAAGCTTTCTTT

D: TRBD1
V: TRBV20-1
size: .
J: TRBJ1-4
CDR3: CSASSGTGSEKLFF
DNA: TGCAGTGCTAGTTCCGGGACAGGGAGTGAAAAACTGTTTTTT

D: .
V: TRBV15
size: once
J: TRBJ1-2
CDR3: CATSRGTAVYGYTF
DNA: TGTGCCACCAGCAGAGGGACAGCCGTTTATGGCTACACCTTC

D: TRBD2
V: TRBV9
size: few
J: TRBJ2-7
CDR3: CASSPLGLASSYEQYF
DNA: TGTGCCAGCAGCCCCCTGGGACTAGCGAGCTCCTACGAGCAGTACTTC

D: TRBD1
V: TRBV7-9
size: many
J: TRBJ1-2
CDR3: CASNRQGLYGYTF
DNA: TGTGCCAGCAATAGACAGGGACTCTATGGCTACACCTTC

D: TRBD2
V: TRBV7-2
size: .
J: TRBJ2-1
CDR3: CASSESASGNNEQFF
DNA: TGTGCCAGCAGCGAGTCGGCTAGCGGGAACAATGAGCAGTTCTTC